The 21 T cell receptor beta chains in this list originate from one sample, sequenced in a study of cytomegalovirus exposure and HLA in healthy donors. PCR amplification relied on 60 Vbeta primers (plus 13 Jbeta primers). TCRdb keeps only in-frame clones here, not all; method: immunoSEQ multiplex PCR. The data show approximately 140,000 clones, 60% to 85% seen once. Sequenced sample: PBMCs. These receptors came from a middle-aged man in good health and CMV-seropositive.

The V call is TRBV7-9, the J call TRBJ1-1, with unresolved D. V was clipped by 4 bases and J by 10 bases, with 19 bases between them. This CDR3 comprises 14 residues. The germline V gene encodes CDR1 SEHNR and CDR2 FQNEAQ (reference sequence). The CDR3 DNA is TGTGCCAGCAGCTCCCCTTGGGTCGATGGCGGAGCTTTCTTT. It is translated as CASSSPWVDGGAFF.

The chain couples TRBV19 to TRBJ2-1, with 9 bases fitting TRBD1. The V gene's germline CDR1 is LNHDA and CDR2 SQIVND (reference sequence). Trimming removed 10 bases from V and 0 bases from J; junction bases left unmatched: 13. The CDR3 contains 17 residues. CDR3 coding DNA: TGTGCCACTAGGGGGAAACCGGGACAGGGCTCCTACAATGAGCAGTTCTTC. It specifies CATRGKPGQGSYNEQFF.

Regarding this clone: Other DNA sequences of this sample code for an identical CDR3. V is TRBV27 and J is TRBJ1-5; no clear D. Germline lookup yields CDR1 MNHEY and CDR2 SMNVEV (reference sequence). The length of the CDR3 is 13 residues. V was trimmed by 8 bases and J by 0 bases, leaving 8 bases between them. The CDR3 here is CASSFYSNQPQHF. In DNA, the CDR3 is TGTGCCAGCTCTTTCTATAGCAATCAGCCCCAGCATTTT.

The rearrangement links TRBV6-1 to TRBJ1-5; a weak D match, TRBD1 (6 bases). CDR3 length: 14 residues. Per the germline V gene, CDR1 is MNHNS and CDR2 is SASEGT. Trimming shortened V by 6 bases and J by 4 bases, and 13 bases separated the two germline ends. The CDR3 is CASSHRTENQPQHF. The CDR3 nucleotides are TGTGCCAGCAGCCATAGGACAGAAAATCAGCCCCAGCATTTT.

V and J are TRBV7-3 and TRBJ2-1; D not resolved. Trimming left V 5 bases short and J 3 bases short, with 11 bases between. Germline V lookup: CDR1 SGHTA, CDR2 FQGTGA. CDR3 size: 14 residues. The DNA for the CDR3 is TGTGCCAGCAGCCAAATTGGAGTCTACAATGAGCAGTTCTTC. Its protein product is CASSQIGVYNEQFF. Full variable domain (remainder filled in from reference TRBV7-3 and TRBJ2-1): GAGVSQTPSNKVTEKGKYVELRCDPISGHTALYWYRQSLGQGPEFLIYFQGTGAADDSGLPNDRFFAVRPEGSVSTLKIQRTERGDSAVYLCASSQIGVYNEQFFGPGTRLTVL.

The chain employs TRBV6-1 and TRBJ2-7; TRBD2 agrees at 8 bases. The CDR3 runs 13 residues. Germline-derived CDR1 and CDR2 are MNHNS and SASEGT. Unmatched junction bases numbered 6, after V lost 5 bases and J lost 6 bases. The CDR3: CASSNERESEQYF. In DNA, the CDR3 is TGTGCCAGCAGTAACGAGCGGGAGAGCGAGCAGTACTTC.

V and J are TRBV29-1 and TRBJ1-1; the match to TRBD1 covers 8 bases. The CDR3 has 15 residues. Germline-derived CDR1 and CDR2 are SQVTM and ANQGSEA. The V segment lost 3 bases and the J segment 6 bases; nucleotides outside the gene matches: 12. CDR3 DNA sequence: TGCAGCGTTGATGCCCGCGGGACAGGCGGCCCTGAAGCTTTCTTT. Protein product: CSVDARGTGGPEAFF.

V and J are TRBV19 and TRBJ2-3, with D hard to call. The germline V and J ends were trimmed by 2 bases and 3 bases, with 12 bases remaining between them. Germline CDR1 is LNHDA and CDR2 is SQIVND (reference sequence). CDR3 size: 15 residues. The CDR3 is CASSIKQSGTDTQYF. CDR3 bases: TGTGCCAGTAGTATAAAACAGAGTGGAACAGATACGCAGTATTTT. The full variable domain, in which reference TRBV19 and TRBJ2-3 provide the parts outside the CDR3, is DGGITQSPKYLFRKEGQNVTLSCEQNLNHDAMYWYRQDPGQGLRLIYYSQIVNDFQKGDIAEGYSVSREKKESFPLTVTSAQKNPTAFYLCASSIKQSGTDTQYFGPGTRLTVL.

This sequence joins TRBV7-6 and TRBJ2-1, with 13 bases lining up with TRBD2. CDR1 and CDR2 from the germline V gene are SGHVS and FNYEAQ. This CDR3 has 18 amino acids. V was clipped by 5 bases and J by 6 bases; unmatched bases: 13. The CDR3 DNA reads TGTGCCAGCAGCGACGGACTAGCGGGAGTGGTAAGGGGCAATGAGCAGTTCTTC. It codes for CASSDGLAGVVRGNEQFF.

The chain is built from TRBV5-8 and TRBJ2-1; D possibly corresponds to TRBD1 (5 bases). CDR1 and CDR2 (germline): SGHTS, YDEGEE. Trimming removed 3 bases at V and 0 bases at J, with 10 bases between. The CDR3 runs 15 residues. The CDR3 sequence: CASSSQGASYNEQFF. DNA of the CDR3: TGTGCCAGCAGCTCCCAAGGGGCCTCCTACAATGAGCAGTTCTTC.

Written as DNA, the CDR3 is TGTGCCGGGGGGGGGCGCGGTCAGCCCCAGCATTTT. Translating it yields CAGGGRGQPQHF. The chain uses TRBV7-9 and TRBJ1-5; a weak D match, TRBD1 (6 bases). Germline CDR1 is SEHNR and CDR2 is FQNEAQ (reference sequence). The CDR3 totals 12 residues. With 11 bases removed from V and 6 bases from J, the gap between germline ends came to 14 bases.

Concerning this clone itself: At one of its ends the junction is not consistent with the germline gene, which may arise from a read error. V is TRBV7-9 and J is TRBJ2-3, with D tentatively TRBD2 (6 bases). CDR3 length: 13 residues. CDR1 SEHNR and CDR2 FQNEAQ come from the germline V gene (reference sequence). The CDR3 DNA sequence: TGTTCCAGCAGCTCAGGAGGGCCAGATACGCAGTATTTT. It is translated as CSSSSGGPDTQYF.

The chain joins TRBV6-1 to TRBJ2-5; 8 bases fit TRBD2. TRBJ2-7 explains the end of the DNA better; the J call may be wrong. The CDR3 extends over 14 amino acids. Per the germline V gene, CDR1 is MNHNS and CDR2 is SASEGT. The CDR3 loop reads CASSVQAGAYEQYF. The CDR3 DNA reads TGTGCCAGCAGTGTGCAAGCGGGAGCCTACGAGCAGTACTTC.

The CDR3 spells CASGPGYTEAFF. CDR3 in DNA: TGTGCCAGCGGACCGGGATACACTGAAGCTTTCTTT. The chain joins TRBV6-1 to TRBJ1-1; no clear D gene. Germline loops: CDR1 MNHNS, CDR2 SASEGT. The CDR3 is made up of 12 amino acids. With 8 bases removed from V and 3 bases from J, the gap between germline ends came to 10 bases.

The chain couples TRBV29-1 to TRBJ2-1; D perhaps matches TRBD2 (5 bases). The germline gives CDR1 SQVTM, CDR2 ANQGSEA. V dropped 1 base and J dropped 8 bases, with 15 bases sitting between them. CDR3 length: 14 amino acids. DNA for the CDR3: TGCAGCGTTGAAGTGCCGGAGCCCGGGGATGAGCAGTTCTTC. This translates into CSVEVPEPGDEQFF.

This chain links TRBV10-3 with TRBJ1-3; possibly TRBD1 for D (6 bases). V lost 3 bases and J lost 2, with 17 bases in between. The CDR3 sequence is 17 residues long. Germline V gene lookup returns CDR1 ENHRY and CDR2 SYGVKD. The CDR3 DNA is TGTGCCATCAGTGAAGGGGGGGGGCAGCTAACTGGAAACACCATATATTTT. This encodes CAISEGGGQLTGNTIYF.

The V and J genes are TRBV6-1 and TRBJ1-1; D is unclear. CDR1 is MNHNS and CDR2 is SASEGT in the germline V gene. This CDR3 region has 14 residues. V gave up 5 bases and J gave up 0 bases, with 10 bases separating them. This CDR3 is CASSRGDLNTEAFF. DNA for the CDR3: TGTGCCAGCAGTAGAGGTGACTTGAACACTGAAGCTTTCTTT.

The gene calls are TRBV7-2 and TRBJ2-7; 10 nucleotides line up with TRBD2. The CDR3 has 15 amino acids. From germline, CDR1 is SGHTA and CDR2 FQGNSA. With 4 bases clipped from V and 0 bases from J, the junction kept 3 bases outside the gene matches. CDR3 protein: CASSYLAGDSYEQYF. As DNA, the CDR3 is TGTGCCAGCAGCTACCTAGCGGGAGACTCCTACGAGCAGTACTTC. Based on the CDR3 plus reference TRBV7-2 and TRBJ2-7, the full variable domain is GAGVSQSPSNKVTEKGKDVELRCDPISGHTALYWYRQSLGQGLEFLIYFQGNSAPDKSGLPSDRFSAERTGGSVSTLTIQRTQQEDSAVYLCASSYLAGDSYEQYFGPGTRLTVT.

This clone has more than one count but fewer than ten. This rearrangement joins TRBV18 to TRBJ2-7; 13 nucleotides agree with TRBD2. The CDR3 length is 17 residues. Germline values: CDR1 KGHSH, CDR2 LQKENI. V was clipped by 5 bases and J by 3 bases; unmatched bases: 10. As DNA, the CDR3 is TGTGCCAGCTCAACAGGGACTAGCGGGATCCATTTCTACGAGCAGTACTTC. Residues: CASSTGTSGIHFYEQYF.

The J gene is TRBJ1-5, the V gene TRBV28, with unresolved D. V was clipped by 1 base and J by 0 bases, with 10 bases between them. This CDR3 contains 16 residues. Per germline, CDR1 MDHEN and CDR2 SYDVKM. The CDR3 DNA reads as TGTGCCAGCAGTTTATTCTCCAGTTATAGCAATCAGCCCCAGCATTTT. Its protein product is CASSLFSSYSNQPQHF.

The chain carries TRBV15 and TRBJ1-5; D not resolved. Germline V gene lookup returns CDR1 LNHNV and CDR2 YYDKDF (reference sequence). The CDR3 is 16 residues long. V was clipped by 5 bases and J by 7 bases, with 21 bases between them. The CDR3 nucleotides are TGTGCCACCAGCCCTTCCTATGAAGCAGGCTCCCAGCCCCAGCATTTT. Amino acids: CATSPSYEAGSQPQHF.